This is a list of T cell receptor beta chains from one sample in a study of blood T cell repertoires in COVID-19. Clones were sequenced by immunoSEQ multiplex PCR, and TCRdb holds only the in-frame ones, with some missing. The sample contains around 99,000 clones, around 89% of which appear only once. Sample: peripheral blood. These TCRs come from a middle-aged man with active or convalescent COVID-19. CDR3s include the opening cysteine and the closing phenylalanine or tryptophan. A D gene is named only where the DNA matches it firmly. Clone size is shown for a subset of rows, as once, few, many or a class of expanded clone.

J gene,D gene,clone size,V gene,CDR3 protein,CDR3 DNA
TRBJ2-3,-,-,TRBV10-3,CAISESPSQSTDTQYF,TGTGCCATCAGTGAGTCACCTAGCCAGAGCACAGATACGCAGTATTTT
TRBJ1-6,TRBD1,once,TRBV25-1,CASSVSGTADSPLHF,TGTGCCAGCAGTGTATCCGGGACAGCGGATTCACCCCTCCACTTT
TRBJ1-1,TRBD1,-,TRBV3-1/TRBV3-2,CASSPGTVNTEAFF,TGTGCCAGCAGCCCGGGGACAGTGAACACTGAAGCTTTCTTT
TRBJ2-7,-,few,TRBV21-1,CASSKSGQDVSYEQYF,TGTGCCAGCAGCAAATCGGGACAGGACGTCTCCTACGAGCAGTACTTC
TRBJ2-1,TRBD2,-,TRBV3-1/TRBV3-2,CASSQSYLRLAGEYNEQFF,TGTGCCAGCAGCCAATCATATCTGCGACTAGCGGGAGAATACAATGAGCAGTTCTTC
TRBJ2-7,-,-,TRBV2,CASQGVFTYEQYF,TGTGCCAGTCAAGGGGTATTCACCTACGAGCAGTACTTC
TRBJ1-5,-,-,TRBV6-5,CASSYGFNQPQHF,TGTGCCAGCAGCTACGGCTTTAATCAGCCCCAGCATTTT
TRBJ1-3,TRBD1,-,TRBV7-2,CASSLLPQGTIGNTIYF,TGTGCCAGCAGTCTCCTTCCACAGGGGACGATTGGAAACACCATATATTTT
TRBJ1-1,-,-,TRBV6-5,CASSTSGAYTEAFF,TGTGCCAGCAGCACCTCAGGGGCGTACACTGAAGCTTTCTTT
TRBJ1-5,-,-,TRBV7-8,CASSLVGDGNQPQHF,TGTGCCAGCAGCTTAGTAGGGGATGGGAATCAGCCCCAGCATTTT